Each of the 26 T cell receptor beta chains below was sequenced from the same sample in a study of T cell clonotyping in hematopoietic cell transplantation. As to time point: recipient sample about 28 days before transplant, after cytoreduction. This table comes from immunoSEQ multiplex PCR, and its TCRdb copy is limited to in-frame clones, with some not included. Of approximately 16,000 clones listed, 93% are singletons. The material sequenced was peripheral blood mononuclear cells, taken before stem cell transplant. The receptors shown here come from a young man with biphenotypic leukemia. Some clones in this sample may be carry-over from other donors' samples.

The chain combines TRBV11-2 with TRBJ2-3; D ambiguous. V lost 5 bases and J lost 4, with 16 bases in between. The CDR3 loop spans 15 amino acids. The germline V gene encodes CDR1 SGHAT and CDR2 FQNNGV. Here the CDR3 reads CASSPMGLEADTQYF. The CDR3 coding sequence is TGTGCCAGCAGCCCAATGGGTTTAGAAGCAGATACGCAGTATTTT.

The rearrangement uses TRBV30 and TRBJ1-4; 8 bases are a match to TRBD1. V lost 3 bases and J lost 5; bases outside the gene matches: 8. Looked up from germline, CDR1 is GTSNPN and CDR2 is SVGIG (reference sequence). The CDR3 extends over 15 amino acids. The CDR3: CAWSGATGENEKLFF. The CDR3 nucleotides are TGTGCCTGGAGCGGGGCGACAGGGGAAAATGAAAAACTGTTTTTT. Based on the CDR3 plus reference TRBV30 and TRBJ1-4, the full variable domain is SQTIHQWPATLVQPVGSPLSLECTVEGTSNPNLYWYRQAAGRGLQLLFYSVGIGQISSEVPQNLSASRPQDRQFILSSKKLLLSDSGFYLCAWSGATGENEKLFFGSGTQLSVL.

This chain uses TRBV11-2 with TRBJ1-2; D gene ambiguous. CDR1 and CDR2 from the germline V gene are SGHAT and FQNNGV. V was trimmed by 5 bases and J by 2 bases, leaving 3 bases between them. The CDR3 has 11 amino acids. The CDR3 bases are TGTGCCAGCAGCCCCAACTATGGCTACACCTTC. This codes for CASSPNYGYTF.

The J gene is TRBJ2-5, the V gene TRBV27, with D uncertain. This CDR3 contains 13 residues. V gave up 3 bases and J gave up 1 base, with 6 bases separating them. Germline CDR1 reads MNHEY; CDR2 reads SMNVEV (reference sequence). This chain's CDR3 is CASSFGIQETQYF. The CDR3 DNA reads TGTGCCAGCAGTTTTGGAATCCAAGAGACCCAGTACTTC.

The V gene is TRBV28, the J gene TRBJ2-5, with 8 bases identical to TRBD2. Trimming cost V 10 bases and J 1 base; bases outside gene matches: 8. This CDR3 spans 14 amino acids. CDR1 is MDHEN and CDR2 is SYDVKM in the germline V gene. The CDR3 loop is CATAGGGLQETQYF. The DNA for the CDR3 is TGTGCCACCGCCGGGGGGGGCCTCCAAGAGACCCAGTACTTC.

The rearrangement joins TRBV2 to TRBJ1-2, with D maybe TRBD1 (5 bases). V lost 11 bases and J lost 5, with 15 bases in between. In germline, CDR1 is SNHLY, CDR2 FYNNEI. This CDR3 comprises 12 residues. The CDR3 DNA sequence: TGTGCCCAGCAAGGGGTTGGATATGGCTACACCTTC. It is translated as CAQQGVGYGYTF.

The V gene is TRBV7-2, the J gene TRBJ2-5; D is unclear. The CDR3 runs to 14 residues. Trimming stripped 1 base from V and 2 bases from J, with 8 bases between. Germline V gives CDR1 SGHTA, CDR2 FQGNSA. The CDR3: CASSLDPKQETQYF. CDR3 DNA: TGTGCCAGCAGCTTAGATCCCAAACAAGAGACCCAGTACTTC.

This chain joins TRBV28 and TRBJ1-6, with D unresolved. Trimming took off 5 bases at V and 12 bases at J, with 11 bases between the two ends. The length of the CDR3 is 12 residues. From germline, CDR1 is MDHEN and CDR2 SYDVKM. CDR3 sequence: CASSQSEKPLHF. CDR3 nucleotides: TGTGCCAGCAGTCAGTCGGAGAAACCCCTCCACTTT.

The chain links TRBV30 to TRBJ1-5; the D is unclear. Trimming removed 3 bases from V and 1 base from J, with 7 bases in between. The germline CDR1 and CDR2 sequences are GTSNPN and SVGIG (reference sequence). CDR3 length equals 13 residues. CDR3 nucleotide sequence: TGTGCCTGGAGCTGGGAAAGCAATCAGCCCCAGCATTTT. Protein: CAWSWESNQPQHF.

This rearrangement joins TRBV6-5 to TRBJ2-2, with 8 bases that match TRBD2. CDR1 and CDR2 from the germline V gene are MNHEY and SVGAGI. Trimming took 7 bases from V and 5 from J; bases not matched to a gene: 9. This CDR3 is 15 amino acids long. CDR3 in DNA: TGTGCCAGCAAGTCCCCCACGGGAGGGACCGGGGAGCTGTTTTTT. Translation gives CASKSPTGGTGELFF.

V and J are TRBV5-1 and TRBJ1-2; no clear D. The CDR3 spans 12 residues. Germline V CDR1 and CDR2: SGHRS, YFSETQ. With 6 bases removed from V and 7 bases from J, the gap between germline ends came to 13 bases. The CDR3 bases are TGCGCCAGCATAGAGCCAGCGGGTGGCTACACCTTC. It yields the protein CASIEPAGGYTF.

The V gene is TRBV10-3, the J gene TRBJ1-3; perhaps TRBD1 as D (5 bases). Trimming left V 2 bases short and J 0 bases short, with 11 bases between. The CDR3 runs to 16 residues. Germline assignment: CDR1 ENHRY and CDR2 SYGVKD. The CDR3 loop reads CAISEVQGLSGNTIYF. For the CDR3, the DNA is TGTGCCATCAGTGAGGTCCAGGGCCTCTCTGGAAACACCATATATTTT.

This clone appeared a single time. This chain joins TRBV6-1 and TRBJ1-4; D unresolved. The V gene lost 2 bases and the J gene lost 8 bases, with 15 bases spanning the gap. This CDR3 has 15 residues. Looked up from germline, CDR1 is MNHNS and CDR2 is SASEGT. The CDR3 bases are TGTGCCAGCAGTGAAAGGGTGCAGTCGTCCGAAAAACTGTTTTTT. Encoded protein: CASSERVQSSEKLFF.

The chain is built from TRBV30 and TRBJ1-2; TRBD1 matches at 11 bases. This CDR3 region has 14 residues. V lost 5 bases, J lost 6 bases, and 8 bases stayed unmatched. Germline V gene lookup returns CDR1 GTSNPN and CDR2 SVGIG (reference sequence). CDR3 bases: TGTGCCTGGGTCGGACAGGGGGCGAAAAATGGCTACACCTTC. Its protein product is CAWVGQGAKNGYTF.

This clone was seen just once. V is TRBV5-5 and J is TRBJ1-2; tentatively, D is TRBD1 (5 bases). CDR3 length: 12 residues. In germline, CDR1 is SGHKS, CDR2 YYEKEE (reference sequence). The ends were cut back, 1 base at V and 7 bases at J, with 8 bases in the middle. The CDR3 sequence is CASSLWTSGYTF. CDR3 bases: TGTGCCAGCAGCTTGTGGACAAGTGGCTACACCTTC. The full variable domain, its missing parts supplied by reference TRBV5-5 and TRBJ1-2, is DAGVTQSPTHLIKTRGQQVTLRCSPISGHKSVSWYQQVLGQGPQFIFQYYEKEERGRGNFPDRFSARQFPNYSSELNVNALLLGDSALYLCASSLWTSGYTFGSGTRLTVV.

With respect to this clone: The same CDR3 also results from other DNA sequences found in this sample. V usage is TRBV29-1 and J usage is TRBJ1-2; D perhaps matches TRBD1 (5 bases). Germline CDR1 is SQVTM and CDR2 is ANQGSEA. With 1 base removed from V and 5 bases from J, the gap between germline ends came to 8 bases. CDR3 length: 12 amino acids. The chain's CDR3 is CSVEGGGYGYTF. The CDR3 DNA sequence: TGCAGCGTTGAAGGGGGGGGGTATGGCTACACCTTC.

This chain uses TRBV6-5 with TRBJ1-1; TRBD1 aligns across 8 bases. Trimming at V came to 2 bases and at J to 4 bases, leaving 6 bases not matched to a gene. The length of the CDR3 is 15 residues. Germline loops: CDR1 MNHEY, CDR2 SVGAGI. As DNA, the CDR3 is TGTGCCAGCAGTTACCAGGGGGCGATGAGCACTGAAGCTTTCTTT. Encoded protein: CASSYQGAMSTEAFF.

This clone was detected a few times. The rearrangement uses TRBV30 and TRBJ1-2, with D perhaps matching TRBD1 (5 bases). Germline V CDR1 and CDR2: GTSNPN, SVGIG (reference sequence). This CDR3 region has 13 residues. Deletions cut 3 bases from V and 1 base from J, with 9 bases between. The CDR3 spells CAWRGDYNYGYTF. The CDR3 DNA is TGTGCCTGGAGAGGGGACTATAACTATGGCTACACCTTC.

The CDR3 here is CAWRGRGAYGYTF. CDR3 in DNA: TGTGCCTGGAGGGGCAGGGGCGCCTATGGCTACACCTTC. This chain links TRBV30 with TRBJ1-2, with D perhaps TRBD1 (6 bases). V was trimmed by 3 bases and J by 4 bases, leaving 12 bases between them. The germline CDR1 and CDR2 sequences are GTSNPN and SVGIG (reference sequence). This CDR3 is 13 amino acids long.

The chain combines TRBV29-1 with TRBJ2-2; perhaps TRBD2 as D (6 bases). There are 13 residues in the CDR3. The germline V and J ends were trimmed by 7 bases and 9 bases, with 18 bases remaining between them. Germline CDR1 and CDR2: SQVTM and ANQGSEA. The CDR3 nucleotides read TGCAGCGCCCAACGTGCGGGGTTGCGGGAGCTGTTTTTT. Amino acid sequence: CSAQRAGLRELFF.

This clone was seen once. The chain uses TRBV5-1 and TRBJ1-4; 10 bases map to TRBD1. CDR1 and CDR2 from the germline V gene are SGHRS and YFSETQ. The CDR3 is made up of 14 amino acids. Germline trimming cut 4 bases from V and 5 bases from J; bases unmatched to any gene: 2. This chain's CDR3 is CASSPGQGNEKLFF. The CDR3 region has the DNA TGCGCCAGCAGCCCGGGACAGGGGAATGAAAAACTGTTTTTT.

This sequence joins TRBV4-3 and TRBJ2-3; D gene uncertain. This CDR3 has 17 residues. Between the trimmed V and J ends, which lost 0 bases and 6 bases, there was a span of 19 bases. Germline loops: CDR1 LGHNA, CDR2 YSLEER. The CDR3 coding sequence is TGCGCCAGCAGCCAAGATTGGGTAGGGAATGAGATTGATACGCAGTATTTT. Its protein is CASSQDWVGNEIDTQYF.

The V and J genes are TRBV5-1 and TRBJ2-7; 9 bases match TRBD1. The V gene end was trimmed by 4 bases and the J gene end by 1 base; junction bases not matched to a gene: 6. Germline CDR1 SGHRS, CDR2 YFSETQ. The CDR3 is made up of 15 amino acids. This CDR3 reads CASSGWTGVSYEQYF. In nucleotides, the CDR3 is TGCGCCAGCAGCGGATGGACAGGGGTGTCCTACGAGCAGTACTTC.

The rearrangement joins TRBV30 to TRBJ1-1, with D unresolved. Trimming cost V 0 bases and J 6 bases, with 11 bases left between them. The CDR3 extends over 13 amino acids. The V gene's germline CDR1 is GTSNPN and CDR2 SVGIG (reference sequence). In nucleotides, the CDR3 is TGTGCCTGGAGTGTGGAAGGGAGCGCTGAAGCTTTCTTT. Residues: CAWSVEGSAEAFF.

CDR3 nucleotide sequence: TGTGCCAGCAGTTACTTGCAGGGGACTGAAAAACTGTTTTTT. Protein: CASSYLQGTEKLFF. This chain connects TRBV6-5 to TRBJ1-4; the D gene is possibly TRBD1 (6 bases). The V end lost 1 base, the J end lost 7 bases, and 10 bases lay between the germline ends. This CDR3 region has 14 residues. Germline loops: CDR1 MNHEY, CDR2 SVGAGI.

A word on this clone: One end of the junction fails to match germline, which may point to a read error. The V gene is TRBV28, the J gene TRBJ2-7, with 10 positions matching TRBD1. Germline values: CDR1 MDHEN, CDR2 SYDVKM. The CDR3 length is 15 residues. The CDR3 sequence is CASRLYGQGGYEQYF. In DNA, the CDR3 is TGTGCCAGCAGATTATACGGACAGGGGGGGTACGAGCAGTACTTC.